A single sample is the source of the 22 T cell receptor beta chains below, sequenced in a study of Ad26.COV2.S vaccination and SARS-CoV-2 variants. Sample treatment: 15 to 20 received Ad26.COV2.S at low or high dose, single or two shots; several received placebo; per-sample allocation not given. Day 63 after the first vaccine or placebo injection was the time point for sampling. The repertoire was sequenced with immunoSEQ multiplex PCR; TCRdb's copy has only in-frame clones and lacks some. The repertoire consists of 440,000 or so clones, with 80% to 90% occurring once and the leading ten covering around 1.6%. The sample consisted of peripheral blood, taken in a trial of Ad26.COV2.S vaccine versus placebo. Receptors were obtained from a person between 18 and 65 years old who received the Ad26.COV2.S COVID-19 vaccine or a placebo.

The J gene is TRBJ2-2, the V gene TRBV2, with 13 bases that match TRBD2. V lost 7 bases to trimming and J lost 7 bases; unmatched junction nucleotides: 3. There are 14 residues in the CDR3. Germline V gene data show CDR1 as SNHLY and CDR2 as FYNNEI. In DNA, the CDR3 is TGTGCCAGCATGAGACTAGCGGGAGGCGGGGAGCTGTTTTTT. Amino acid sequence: CASMRLAGGGELFF.

The CDR3 bases are TGTGCCAGCAGCTTAGGCACGGGGGGGCCCCGAGAGCAGTTCTTC. Translated, it gives CASSLGTGGPREQFF. The chain recombines TRBV13 with TRBJ2-1; TRBD2 aligns across 8 bases. The CDR3 is 15 amino acids. V shed 0 bases, J shed 10 bases, and the junction held 8 bases outside the gene matches. Per the germline V gene, CDR1 is PRHDT and CDR2 is FYEKMQ (reference sequence).

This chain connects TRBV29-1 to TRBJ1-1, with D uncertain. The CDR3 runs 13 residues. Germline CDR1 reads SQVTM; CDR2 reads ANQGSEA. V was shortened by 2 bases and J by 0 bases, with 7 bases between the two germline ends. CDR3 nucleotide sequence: TGCAGCGTTGAAACTGGGTTGAACACTGAAGCTTTCTTT. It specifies CSVETGLNTEAFF.

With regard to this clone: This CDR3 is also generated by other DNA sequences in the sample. The CDR3 protein is CASSLGDRPYNEQFF. CDR3 DNA: TGTGCCAGCAGCTTAGGGGATCGGCCCTACAATGAGCAGTTCTTC. The V gene is TRBV7-6, the J gene TRBJ2-1, with D uncertain. The CDR3 contains 15 residues. CDR1 is SGHVS and CDR2 is FNYEAQ in the germline V gene. Trimming shortened V by 1 base and J by 2 bases, and 9 bases separated the two germline ends.

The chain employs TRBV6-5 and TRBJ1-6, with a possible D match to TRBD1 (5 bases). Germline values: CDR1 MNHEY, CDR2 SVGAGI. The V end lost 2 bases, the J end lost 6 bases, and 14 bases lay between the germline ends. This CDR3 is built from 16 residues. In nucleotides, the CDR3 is TGTGCCAGCAGTTACCCCTCCGGGCAGGGTAATTCACCCCTCCACTTT. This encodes CASSYPSGQGNSPLHF.

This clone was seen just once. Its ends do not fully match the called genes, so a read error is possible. This CDR3 is CASSLGGTDQETQYF. In nucleotides, the CDR3 is TGTGCTAGCAGCTTAGGGGGGACAGATCAAGAGACCCAGTACTTC. The gene calls are TRBV7-7 and TRBJ2-5, with D possibly matching TRBD1 (7 bases). The CDR3 has 15 residues. Germline CDR1 SSHAT, CDR2 FNYEAQ (reference sequence).

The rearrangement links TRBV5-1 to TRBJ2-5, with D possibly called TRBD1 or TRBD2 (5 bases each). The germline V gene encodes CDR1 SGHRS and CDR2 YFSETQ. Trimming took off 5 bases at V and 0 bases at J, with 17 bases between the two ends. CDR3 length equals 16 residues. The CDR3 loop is CASSSGLAGNQETQYF. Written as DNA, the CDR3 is TGCGCCAGCAGTTCGGGGCTAGCAGGGAACCAAGAGACCCAGTACTTC.

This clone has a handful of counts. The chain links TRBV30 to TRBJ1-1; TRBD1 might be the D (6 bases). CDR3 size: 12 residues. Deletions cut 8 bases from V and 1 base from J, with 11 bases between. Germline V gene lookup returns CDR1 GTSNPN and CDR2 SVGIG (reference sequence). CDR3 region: CAIQGSNTEAFF. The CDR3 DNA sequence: TGTGCCATACAGGGATCGAACACTGAAGCTTTCTTT.

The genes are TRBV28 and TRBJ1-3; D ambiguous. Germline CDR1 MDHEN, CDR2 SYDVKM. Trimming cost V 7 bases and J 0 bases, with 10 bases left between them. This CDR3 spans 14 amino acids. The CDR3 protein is CASTASYSGNTIYF. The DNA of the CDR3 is TGTGCCAGCACCGCGAGTTACTCTGGAAACACCATATATTTT.

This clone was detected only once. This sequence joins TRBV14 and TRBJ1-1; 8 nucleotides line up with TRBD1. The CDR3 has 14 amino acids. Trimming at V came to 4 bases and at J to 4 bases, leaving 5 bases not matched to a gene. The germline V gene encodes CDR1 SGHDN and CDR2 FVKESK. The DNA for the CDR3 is TGTGCCAGCAGCCGCGGACAGGGTCCCACTGAAGCTTTCTTT. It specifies CASSRGQGPTEAFF.

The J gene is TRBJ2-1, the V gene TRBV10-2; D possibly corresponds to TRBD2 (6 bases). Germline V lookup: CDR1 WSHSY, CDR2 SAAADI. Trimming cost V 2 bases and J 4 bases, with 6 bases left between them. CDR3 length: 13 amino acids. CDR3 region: CASSEREYNEQFF. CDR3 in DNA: TGCGCCAGCAGTGAGCGGGAGTACAATGAGCAGTTCTTC.

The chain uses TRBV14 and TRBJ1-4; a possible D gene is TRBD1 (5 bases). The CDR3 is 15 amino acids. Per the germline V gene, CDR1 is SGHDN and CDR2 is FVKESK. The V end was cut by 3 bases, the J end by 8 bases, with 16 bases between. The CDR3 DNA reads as TGTGCCAGCAGCCAGACCGCAGGGAGTTGGGAAAAACTGTTTTTT. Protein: CASSQTAGSWEKLFF. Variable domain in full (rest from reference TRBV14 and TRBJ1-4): EAGVTQFPSHSVIEKGQTVTLRCDPISGHDNLYWYRRVMGKEIKFLLHFVKESKQDESGMPNNRFLAERTGGTYSTLKVQPAELEDSGVYFCASSQTAGSWEKLFFGSGTQLSVL.

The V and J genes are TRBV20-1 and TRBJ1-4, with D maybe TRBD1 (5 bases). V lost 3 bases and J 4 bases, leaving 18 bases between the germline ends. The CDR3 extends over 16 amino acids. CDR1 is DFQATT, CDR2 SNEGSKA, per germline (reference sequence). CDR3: CSASSVFQGGNEKLFF. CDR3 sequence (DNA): TGCAGTGCTAGTAGCGTGTTTCAGGGAGGTAATGAAAAACTGTTTTTT.

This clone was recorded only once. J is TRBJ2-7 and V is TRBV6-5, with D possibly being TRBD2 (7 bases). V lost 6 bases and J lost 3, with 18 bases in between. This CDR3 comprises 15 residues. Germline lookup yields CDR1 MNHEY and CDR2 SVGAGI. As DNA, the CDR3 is TGTGCCAGCAGGGGGGGGGCAGGGCCCCGCTACGAGCAGTACTTC. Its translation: CASRGGAGPRYEQYF.

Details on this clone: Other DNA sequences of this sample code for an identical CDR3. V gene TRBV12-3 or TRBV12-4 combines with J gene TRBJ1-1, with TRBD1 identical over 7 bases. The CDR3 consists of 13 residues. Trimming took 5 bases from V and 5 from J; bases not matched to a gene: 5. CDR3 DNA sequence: TGTGCCAGCAGTCGACAGGGAGGAACTGAAGCTTTCTTT. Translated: CASSRQGGTEAFF.

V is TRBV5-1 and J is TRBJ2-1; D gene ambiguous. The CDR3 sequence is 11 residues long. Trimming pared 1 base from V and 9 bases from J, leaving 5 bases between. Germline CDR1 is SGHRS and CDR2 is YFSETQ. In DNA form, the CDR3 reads TGCGCCAGCAGCTTGCTGATTGAGCAGTTCTTC. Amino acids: CASSLLIEQFF.

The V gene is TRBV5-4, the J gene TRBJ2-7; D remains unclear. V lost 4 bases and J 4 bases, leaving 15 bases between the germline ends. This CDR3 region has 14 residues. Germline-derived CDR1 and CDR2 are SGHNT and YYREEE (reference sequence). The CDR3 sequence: CASSPGPAEYEQYF. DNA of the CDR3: TGTGCCAGCAGCCCCGGACCCGCTGAGTACGAGCAGTACTTC.

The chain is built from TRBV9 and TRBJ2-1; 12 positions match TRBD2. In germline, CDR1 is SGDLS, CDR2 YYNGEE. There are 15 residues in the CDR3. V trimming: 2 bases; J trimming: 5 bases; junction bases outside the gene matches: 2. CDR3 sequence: CASSVRLAGDNEQFF. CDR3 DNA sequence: TGTGCCAGCAGCGTCAGACTAGCGGGAGACAATGAGCAGTTCTTC.

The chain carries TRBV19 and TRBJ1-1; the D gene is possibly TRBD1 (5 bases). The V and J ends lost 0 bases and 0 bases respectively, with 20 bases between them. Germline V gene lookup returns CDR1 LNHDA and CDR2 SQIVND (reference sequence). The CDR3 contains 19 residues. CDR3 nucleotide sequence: TGTGCCAGTAGTATAGATTTAATTATCGGGGGAGGTATGAACACTGAAGCTTTCTTT. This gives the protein CASSIDLIIGGGMNTEAFF.

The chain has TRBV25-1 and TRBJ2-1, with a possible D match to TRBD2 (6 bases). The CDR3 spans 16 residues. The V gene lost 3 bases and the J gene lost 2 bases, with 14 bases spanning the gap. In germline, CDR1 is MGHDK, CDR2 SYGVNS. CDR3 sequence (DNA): TGTGCCAGCAGTGAGGGGACTCGAACGACCTACAATGAGCAGTTCTTC. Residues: CASSEGTRTTYNEQFF.

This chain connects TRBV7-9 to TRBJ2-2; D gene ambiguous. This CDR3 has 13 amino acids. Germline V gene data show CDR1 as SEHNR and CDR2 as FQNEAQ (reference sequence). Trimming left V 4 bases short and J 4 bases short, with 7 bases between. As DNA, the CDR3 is TGTGCCAGCAGCTCTAGATTCACCGGGGAGCTGTTTTTT. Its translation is CASSSRFTGELFF.

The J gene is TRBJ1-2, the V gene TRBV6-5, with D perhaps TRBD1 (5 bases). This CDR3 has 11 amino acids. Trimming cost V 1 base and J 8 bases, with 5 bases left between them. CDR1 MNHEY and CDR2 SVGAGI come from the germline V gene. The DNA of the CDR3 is TGTGCCAGCAGTTACTGGGGGGGCTACACCTTC. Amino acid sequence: CASSYWGGYTF.